This paragraph reports one T cell receptor (beta chain). Its antigen is not known. This sample was included in a study of vaccination and CD4 T cells after COVID-19. At the Johns Hopkins FTIC core, DNA taken from cultured CD4+ T cells was sequenced by way of the Oncomine TCR Beta short-read assay. TCRdb called the PCR reads again in MiXCR, with one record for every CDR3 protein. The sample has more than 7,000 distinct CDR3 sequences, around 64% seen once. Specified treatment: roughly 10-day PBMC culture with coronavirus spike peptide pools or control peptides (ViraFEST assay). PBMCs, plated at roughly 2 million per well, were grown in the presence of around 11 IU/ml IL-2 and about 10 ug/ml peptide pools. Germline assignment: CDR1 DFQATT and CDR2 SNEGSKA (reference sequence). V gave up 0 bases and J gave up 8 bases, with 7 bases separating them. This CDR3 contains 12 residues.

The receptor was isolated from a human donor who had recovered from COVID-19. The sample comprised CD4+ T cells from blood, cultured in vitro. The chain combines TRBV20-1 with TRBJ1-4; no reliable D call. Here the CDR3 reads CSARDLAEKLFF. DNA of the CDR3: TGCAGTGCTAGAGATCTCGCCGAAAAACTGTTTTTT.